The present TCR beta chain was sequenced within a study of CD8+CD57+ T cells in acquired aplastic anemia (dated by TCRdb to the late 2010s). In the study overall: DNA extracted from sorted CD4+ and CD8+ cells had a mean of around 3 ug, with a range of roughly 0.2 to 27.4 ug. An average of approximately 10 million reads for CD4+ cells and 11 million or so reads for CD8+ cells was obtained from healthy donor samples.

TCR repertoires of sorted CD4+ and CD8+ blood T cells from severe aplastic anemia patients and healthy subjects were deep-sequenced in the study. Ficoll-Paque density gradient centrifugation was used to isolate peripheral blood mononuclear cells. Before DNA extraction, CD4+ and CD8+ T cells were sorted with FACS or magnetic beads. General findings and caveats noted by the study authors: Around 30 CD8+ CDR3 sequences were shared between patients and controls but appeared highly expressed in patients and within their immunodominant clones. Between patients and healthy controls, no significant difference in CD8+ Simpson's diversity was found (P=0.060).

The CDR3 numbers 11 amino acids, ends counted. The entry retains the CDR3 DNA only, 33 bases that are in frame from base 1. Per the germline V gene, SGDLS is the CDR1 and YYNGEE is the CDR2. As for this clonotype: Its antigen remains unidentified. The final CDR3 position lacks the conserved phenylalanine or tryptophan, pointing to a likely read error.

Genomic DNA was used as template for profiling of TCR beta VDJ combinations and CDR3 sequences. TCR repertoire sequencing was run on an Illumina HiSeq 2000. In the original analysis: TRBV/TRBJ rearrangement plots, CDR3 size and DJ length profiles, and Simpson's diversity index were used to assess repertoires. The most abundant DNA sequence in the deep sequencing data was taken as the immunodominant clone. CDR3 amino acid sequences were screened for sharing across subjects and compared with published repertoires and the VDJdb database. TCRdb trimmed public reads at Q25 via fastp, called clones via MiXCR and kept in-frame beta chains. CDR3 protein sequences are deduplicated, and each keeps its most common genes and DNA. The authors' filters were not applied to this entry. This sample is represented by some 410,000 distinct CDR3 sequences; about two thirds of them were singletons. The top ten clonotypes cover approximately 3.8% of the sample.

The chain couples TRBV9 to TRBJ1-4; too little of a D gene remains to name it. The receptor comes from a human donor in good health, serving as a control. Sequences were obtained from sorted CD4+, CD8+, or CD8+CD57+ T cells (not recorded which) from PBMCs. The DNA reads TGTGCCGTCCCGCGAGGTGAAAGACTGTTTGTT. It codes for CAVPRGERLFV.